The 9 T cell receptor beta chains listed next were all sequenced from one sample in a study of cytomegalovirus exposure and HLA in healthy donors. Primers for the PCR totalled 60 Vbeta and 13 Jbeta. Profiling relied on immunoSEQ multiplex PCR, and the TCRdb table lists in-frame clones only, not all of them. The sample includes about 270,000 clones, 72% seen only once; the top ten take under 3%. Sequenced material: PBMCs. The receptors derive from a female donor in good health and CMV-seronegative.

About this clone itself: An end of the junction differs from the germline gene, which may be a read error. This chain connects TRBV28 to TRBJ2-7, with 7 nucleotides matching TRBD1. Germline V lookup: CDR1 MDHEN, CDR2 SYDVKM. This CDR3 region has 14 residues. The CDR3 region is CASSPGTVSNEQYF. In DNA form, the CDR3 reads TGTGCCAGCAGTCCCGGGACAGTCTCCAACGAGCAGTACTTC.

This chain uses TRBV28 with TRBJ1-2; 10 nucleotides align to TRBD1. Trimming cost V 5 bases and J 4 bases; bases outside gene matches: 4. Germline V CDR1 and CDR2: MDHEN, SYDVKM. The CDR3 is made up of 14 amino acids. The CDR3 DNA sequence: TGTGCCAGCAGTGCCGGGACAGGGGTCTATGGCTACACCTTC. It yields the protein CASSAGTGVYGYTF.

Only one count was recorded for this clone. The gene calls are TRBV18 and TRBJ2-1; possibly TRBD2 for D (5 bases). The germline CDR1 and CDR2 sequences are KGHSH and LQKENI. Trimming removed 2 bases from V and 2 bases from J, with 7 bases in between. The CDR3 covers 14 residues. CDR3 in amino acids: CASSPIATYNEQFF. CDR3 sequence (DNA): TGTGCCAGCTCACCAATAGCGACCTACAATGAGCAGTTCTTC. Drawing the rest from reference TRBV18 and TRBJ2-1, the complete variable domain is NAGVMQNPRHLVRRRGQEARLRCSPMKGHSHVYWYRQLPEEGLKFMVYLQKENIIDESGMPKERFSAEFPKEGPSILRIQQVVRGDSAAYFCASSPIATYNEQFFGPGTRLTVL.

This clone was found once. One end of the junction does not line up with germline, which may come from a read error. Other nucleotide sequences in the sample specify the same CDR3. The V call is TRBV5-1, the J call TRBJ2-3; 10 nucleotides line up with TRBD1. Per the germline V gene, CDR1 is SGHRS and CDR2 is YFSETQ. This CDR3 is built from 15 residues. The CDR3 spells CASSLRQGAPDTQYF. DNA for the CDR3: TGTGCCAGCAGCCTAAGACAGGGGGCCCCAGATACGCAGTATTTT. Variable domain in full (rest from reference TRBV5-1 and TRBJ2-3): KAGVTQTPRYLIKTRGQQVTLSCSPISGHRSVSWYQQTPGQGLQFLFEYFSETQRNKGNFPGRFSGRQFSNSRSEMNVSTLELGDSALYLCASSLRQGAPDTQYFGPGTRLTVL.

This chain connects TRBV28 to TRBJ1-2; 8 nucleotides match TRBD1. Germline V gene lookup returns CDR1 MDHEN and CDR2 SYDVKM. The V segment lost 8 bases and the J segment 7 bases; nucleotides outside the gene matches: 6. The CDR3 runs 12 residues. In DNA, the CDR3 is TGTGCCAGCCGGACAGGGCCCGTTGGCTACACCTTC. This translates into CASRTGPVGYTF.

The rearrangement joins TRBV30 to TRBJ1-2; TRBD1 is a possible D gene (5 bases). The germline CDR1 and CDR2 sequences are GTSNPN and SVGIG (reference sequence). CDR3 length equals 15 residues. Between the trimmed V and J ends, which lost 2 bases and 4 bases, there was a span of 17 bases. CDR3 residues: CAWSFSAQGGYGYTF. For the CDR3, the DNA is TGTGCCTGGAGTTTCTCAGCTCAGGGTGGCTATGGCTACACCTTC.

The chain employs TRBV19 and TRBJ1-5; D might be TRBD1 (6 bases). Germline-derived CDR1 and CDR2 are LNHDA and SQIVND (reference sequence). There are 14 residues in the CDR3. Trimming pared 7 bases from V and 4 bases from J, leaving 14 bases between. The CDR3, as DNA: TGTGCCAGTAACCCGACAGGAGCGAATCAGCCCCAGCATTTT. Protein product: CASNPTGANQPQHF.

The chain joins TRBV30 to TRBJ1-1, with D possibly matching TRBD1 (5 bases). Per germline, CDR1 GTSNPN and CDR2 SVGIG (reference sequence). The CDR3 sequence is 15 residues long. V lost 5 bases and J 6 bases, leaving 22 bases between the germline ends. CDR3 DNA sequence: TGTGCCTGGGCCGAAAGGGAGCGGGGGACGGCTGAAGCTTTCTTT. Translated: CAWAERERGTAEAFF.

The chain couples TRBV7-6 to TRBJ1-1, with unresolved D. Germline loops: CDR1 SGHVS, CDR2 FNYEAQ. The V end was cut by 1 base, the J end by 4 bases, with 10 bases between. The CDR3 consists of 14 residues. The CDR3 region is CASSLEGGSTEAFF. As DNA, the CDR3 is TGTGCCAGCAGCTTAGAGGGCGGGAGCACTGAAGCTTTCTTT.